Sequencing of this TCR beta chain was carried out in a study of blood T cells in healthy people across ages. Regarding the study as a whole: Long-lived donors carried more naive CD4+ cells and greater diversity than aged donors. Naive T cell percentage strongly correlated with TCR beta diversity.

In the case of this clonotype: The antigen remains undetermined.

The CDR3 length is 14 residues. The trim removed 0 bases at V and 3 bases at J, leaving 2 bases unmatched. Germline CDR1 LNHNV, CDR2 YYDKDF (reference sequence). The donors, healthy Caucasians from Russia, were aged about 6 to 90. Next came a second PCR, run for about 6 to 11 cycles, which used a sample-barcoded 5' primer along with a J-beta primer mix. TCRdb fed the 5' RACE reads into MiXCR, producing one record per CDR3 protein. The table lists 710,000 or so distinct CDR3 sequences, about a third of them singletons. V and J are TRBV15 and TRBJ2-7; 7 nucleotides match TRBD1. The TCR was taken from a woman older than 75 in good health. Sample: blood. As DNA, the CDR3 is TGTGCCACCAGCAGAGAAGACAGGGACTACGAGCAGTACTTC. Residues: CATSREDRDYEQYF.